This TCR beta chain appears in the sequencing data of a study of T-cell reconstitution after alpha-beta-depleted transplantation in children. Study-level findings and limits: When one year had passed after transplant, most T-cell counts and diversity came from newly produced T cells. Reports say that about two months after transplant, the alpha-beta T cells came out of several hundred graft clones that had expanded. Certain patients had high TCRbeta diversity at day 60, and it came from recipient T cells and thymic progenitors that survived.

This clonotype has just a few counts. Its antigen is not identified. V lost 7 bases and J 0 bases, leaving 10 bases between the germline ends. Germline values: CDR1 SNHLY, CDR2 FYNNEI. This CDR3 has 14 residues. Unique molecular identifiers were used in preparing the TCRbeta library. TCRdb analysed the PCR reads with MiXCR anew, one entry per CDR3 protein. This sample has about 870,000 distinct CDR3 sequences, with roughly 15% found just once. Sequencing was performed on PBMCs, mostly from graft donor cells, taken 360 days after TCRalphabeta/CD19-depleted stem cell transplant. The chain carries TRBV2 and TRBJ1-5; D gene unclear. The sequence derives from a male patient under 18 who had a stem cell transplant for acute lymphoblastic leukemia, so the T cells may come from the graft donor. This CDR3 reads CASMRGPSNQPQHF. For the CDR3, the DNA is TGTGCCAGCATGCGTGGACCTAGCAATCAGCCCCAGCATTTT.